These 27 T cell receptor beta chains were sequenced from one sample in a study of radiotherapy plus CTLA-4 blockade in lung cancer. The protocol was immunoSEQ multiplex PCR, while the TCRdb copy is restricted to in-frame clones and leaves out a portion. The sample has about 94,000 clones, roughly 80% seen once; the top ten hold under 30%. The sample in question was peripheral blood, obtained from a patient treated with radiotherapy plus ipilimumab. All receptors come from a human donor with non-small cell lung cancer that progressed on radiotherapy plus ipilimumab.

CDR3 sequence (DNA): TGTGCCAGCAGTTTGGGCAGCCTTAACTATGGCTACACCTTC. Its translation is CASSLGSLNYGYTF. This chain joins TRBV28 and TRBJ1-2; D is undetermined. The CDR3 contains 14 residues. Germline CDR1 MDHEN, CDR2 SYDVKM. V was trimmed by 3 bases and J by 1 base, leaving 9 bases between them.

The rearrangement uses TRBV27 and TRBJ2-4; 10 bases match TRBD2. The CDR3 is 18 amino acids. The V segment lost 2 bases and the J segment 2 bases; nucleotides outside the gene matches: 9. Germline V lookup: CDR1 MNHEY, CDR2 SMNVEV (reference sequence). CDR3 loop: CASSLSGRAGKTKNIQYF. The DNA for the CDR3 is TGTGCCAGCAGTTTAAGCGGGAGGGCCGGGAAAACCAAAAACATTCAGTACTTC.

V is TRBV7-3 and J is TRBJ1-5; no reliable D call. This CDR3 comprises 15 residues. V lost 2 bases to trimming and J lost 3 bases, with 11 bases between them. Germline CDR1 SGHTA, CDR2 FQGTGA. CDR3 sequence reads: CASSLDGRLNQPQHF. The DNA for the CDR3 is TGTGCCAGCAGCTTAGATGGGCGGCTCAATCAGCCCCAGCATTTT. The full variable domain, its missing parts supplied by reference TRBV7-3 and TRBJ1-5, is GAGVSQTPSNKVTEKGKYVELRCDPISGHTALYWYRQSLGQGPEFLIYFQGTGAADDSGLPNDRFFAVRPEGSVSTLKIQRTERGDSAVYLCASSLDGRLNQPQHFGDGTRLSIL.

The V call is TRBV4-1, the J call TRBJ2-1; TRBD2 is a possible D gene (5 bases). V dropped 0 bases and J dropped 4 bases, with 13 bases sitting between them. Germline V gene data show CDR1 as MGHRA and CDR2 as YSYEKL. The CDR3 sequence is 16 residues long. CDR3 sequence (DNA): TGCGCCAGCAGCCAAGATACGAGCGGACGATACAATGAGCAGTTCTTC. Amino acid sequence: CASSQDTSGRYNEQFF.

The chain's CDR3 is CASSLGPNNEQFF. CDR3 in DNA: TGTGCCAGCAGCTTGGGTCCCAACAATGAGCAGTTCTTC. The genes are TRBV7-8 and TRBJ2-1; no clear D. Looked up from germline, CDR1 is SGHVS and CDR2 is FQNEAQ. The V and J ends lost 3 bases and 5 bases respectively, with 8 bases between them. The CDR3 covers 13 residues.

Here the CDR3 reads CASSWFADTQYF. In DNA form, the CDR3 reads TGTGCCAGCAGTTGGTTCGCAGATACGCAGTATTTT. This rearrangement joins TRBV28 to TRBJ2-3; D ambiguous. With 4 bases removed from V and 4 bases from J, the gap between germline ends came to 6 bases. This CDR3 is 12 amino acids long. In germline, CDR1 is MDHEN, CDR2 SYDVKM.

V gene TRBV28 combines with J gene TRBJ1-5; 9 bases map to TRBD1. J gave up 7 bases and V 5 bases, and 6 bases lay outside the gene matches. Germline assignment: CDR1 MDHEN and CDR2 SYDVKM. The CDR3 spans 14 residues. CDR3 DNA: TGTGCCAGCAGTATCGGGACAGGGAAACAGCCCCAGCATTTT. This codes for CASSIGTGKQPQHF. Combining the CDR3 with reference TRBV28 and TRBJ1-5 gives the whole variable domain DVKVTQSSRYLVKRTGEKVFLECVQDMDHENMFWYRQDPGLGLRLIYFSYDVKMKEKGDIPEGYSVSREKKERFSLILESASTNQTSMYLCASSIGTGKQPQHFGDGTRLSIL.

The rearrangement uses TRBV11-2 and TRBJ2-7, with 7 bases lining up with TRBD1. This CDR3 region has 15 residues. Looked up from germline, CDR1 is SGHAT and CDR2 is FQNNGV. J gave up 4 bases and V 5 bases, and 11 bases lay outside the gene matches. The CDR3 sequence is CASSTSTGRGYEQYF. The CDR3 DNA reads TGTGCCAGCAGCACCTCGACAGGGAGAGGGTACGAGCAGTACTTC.

V usage is TRBV29-1 and J usage is TRBJ1-2, with D perhaps TRBD1 (5 bases). The CDR3 has 11 residues. Germline V gene data show CDR1 as SQVTM and CDR2 as ANQGSEA. DNA of the CDR3: TGCATCGTCGACAGTTCCTATGGCTACACCTTC. Translating gives CIVDSSYGYTF.

This sequence joins TRBV15 and TRBJ1-4, with D uncertain. Trimming removed 2 bases from V and 2 bases from J, with 6 bases in between. Germline V gene data show CDR1 as LNHNV and CDR2 as YYDKDF (reference sequence). The CDR3 is 14 residues long. The CDR3 nucleotides are TGTGCCACCAGCAGATTTGGGACTAATGAAAAACTGTTTTTT. It translates to CATSRFGTNEKLFF.

In its sample, this clone was seen once. The chain couples TRBV28 to TRBJ2-6; D unresolved. The germline V gene encodes CDR1 MDHEN and CDR2 SYDVKM. Trimming cost V 6 bases and J 1 base, with 4 bases left between them. The CDR3 has 13 residues. CDR3 protein: CASRTSGANVLTF. CDR3 coding DNA: TGTGCCAGCAGGACGTCTGGGGCCAACGTCCTGACTTTC.

CDR3: CASSQDDLAKNNEQFF. CDR3 sequence (DNA): TGCGCCAGCAGCCAAGATGACCTAGCGAAAAACAATGAGCAGTTCTTC. This chain connects TRBV4-1 to TRBJ2-1; the D gene is possibly TRBD2 (6 bases). V dropped 0 bases and J dropped 5 bases, with 14 bases sitting between them. Germline loops: CDR1 MGHRA, CDR2 YSYEKL. CDR3 length: 16 residues.

V is TRBV25-1 and J is TRBJ2-3; the D gene is possibly TRBD1 (6 bases). V was pared by 0 bases and J by 4 bases, with 17 bases between. The CDR3 length is 17 residues. Germline V gene data show CDR1 as MGHDK and CDR2 as SYGVNS. CDR3 nucleotide sequence: TGTGCCAGCAGTGAATATCGGCAGGGGAATTGGGCAGATACGCAGTATTTT. Residues: CASSEYRQGNWADTQYF.

Only a few counts were recorded for this clone. The rearrangement uses TRBV28 and TRBJ2-7; D gene unclear. Trimming removed 3 bases from V and 3 bases from J, with 12 bases in between. Germline V lookup: CDR1 MDHEN, CDR2 SYDVKM. The CDR3 length is 14 residues. The DNA of the CDR3 is TGTGCCAGCAGTTTTGGGGTAGGCGGCTACGAGCAGTACGTC. It is translated as CASSFGVGGYEQYV.

The chain has TRBV19 and TRBJ1-4; maybe TRBD1 (6 bases). V lost 6 bases and J 0 bases, leaving 8 bases between the germline ends. The CDR3 is 14 residues long. Germline V gene data show CDR1 as LNHDA and CDR2 as SQIVND (reference sequence). The CDR3 coding sequence is TGTGCCAGTAGGGGGACAACAACTAATGAAAAACTGTTTTTT. Translating gives CASRGTTTNEKLFF.

The table lists this clone with a count of one. The CDR3 spells CASSLATGYNTEAFF. CDR3 DNA sequence: TGTGCCAGCAGCTTAGCGACAGGGTATAACACTGAAGCTTTCTTT. The genes are TRBV7-9 and TRBJ1-1; TRBD1 matches 7 bases. CDR1 and CDR2 from the germline V gene are SEHNR and FQNEAQ (reference sequence). The CDR3 length is 15 residues. The junction had 3 bases not matched to a gene; V was cut back by 0 bases and J by 2 bases.

Turning to this clone: Since a much larger clone is just one base distant, this may be a read error. The chain carries TRBV7-2 and TRBJ2-3, with no clear D. The V gene's germline CDR1 is SGHTA and CDR2 FQGNSA. Deletions cut 3 bases from V and 2 bases from J, with 0 bases between. The length of the CDR3 is 11 residues. Here the CDR3 reads CASSFTDTQYF. The CDR3 bases are TGTGCCAGCAGCTTCACAGATACGCAGTATTTT.

The chain combines TRBV4-1 with TRBJ2-3, with 8 bases fitting TRBD2. V was clipped by 1 base and J by 2 bases; unmatched bases: 8. CDR1 and CDR2 from the germline V gene are MGHRA and YSYEKL. The CDR3 runs to 17 residues. CDR3 nucleotide sequence: TGCGCCAGCAGCCAAGCGGGCGGGAGGCAGCTCACAGATACGCAGTATTTT. Translation: CASSQAGGRQLTDTQYF.

The chain employs TRBV7-9 and TRBJ2-1; D is ambiguous. Trimming pared 5 bases from V and 5 bases from J, leaving 4 bases between. In germline, CDR1 is SEHNR, CDR2 FQNEAQ (reference sequence). The CDR3 totals 11 residues. The chain's CDR3 is CASSQDNEQFF. DNA for the CDR3: TGTGCCAGCAGCCAAGACAATGAGCAGTTCTTC.

The chain combines TRBV27 with TRBJ2-2; D may be TRBD2 (5 bases). Germline loops: CDR1 MNHEY, CDR2 SMNVEV (reference sequence). This CDR3 spans 13 amino acids. V lost 1 base and J 8 bases, leaving 8 bases between the germline ends. In DNA, the CDR3 is TGTGCCAGCAGTTTATTGGGGAGTGGGGAGCTGTTTTTT. This codes for CASSLLGSGELFF.

The V gene is TRBV27, the J gene TRBJ2-3; D unclear. Trimming stripped 5 bases from V and 2 bases from J, with 2 bases between. The CDR3 length is 11 residues. Germline lookup yields CDR1 MNHEY and CDR2 SMNVEV (reference sequence). The CDR3 here is CASSATDTQYF. The CDR3 coding sequence is TGTGCCAGCAGTGCCACAGATACGCAGTATTTT.

V is TRBV19 and J is TRBJ2-7, with unresolved D. The CDR3 spans 12 residues. V was pared by 5 bases and J by 0 bases, with 5 bases between. In germline, CDR1 is LNHDA, CDR2 SQIVND (reference sequence). CDR3 DNA: TGTGCCAGTAGTGGCACCTCCTACGAGCAGTACTTC. This gives the protein CASSGTSYEQYF.

The V and J genes are TRBV19 and TRBJ1-3; tentatively, D is TRBD1 (5 bases). Trimming left V 8 bases short and J 5 bases short, with 16 bases between. Germline CDR1 and CDR2: LNHDA and SQIVND (reference sequence). The CDR3 has 14 amino acids. This CDR3 reads CASARDVARNTIYF. CDR3 nucleotide sequence: TGTGCCAGTGCCCGGGACGTAGCCCGAAACACCATATATTTT.

This chain links TRBV5-1 with TRBJ2-5; 10 positions match TRBD2. CDR1 SGHRS and CDR2 YFSETQ come from the germline V gene. V dropped 0 bases and J dropped 5; count of bases not matched to a gene: 7. The CDR3 loop spans 16 amino acids. This CDR3 is CASSLAAGGPGETQYF. As DNA, the CDR3 is TGCGCCAGCAGCTTGGCAGCGGGAGGGCCTGGGGAGACCCAGTACTTC.

In this sample, this clone turned up once. The chain has TRBV7-2 and TRBJ1-2, with 10 positions matching TRBD1. V trimming: 3 bases; J trimming: 2 bases; junction bases outside the gene matches: 0. The CDR3 spans 14 residues. Germline loops: CDR1 SGHTA, CDR2 FQGNSA. The CDR3 sequence is CASSLGQGNYGYTF. The CDR3, as DNA: TGTGCCAGCAGCTTGGGACAGGGGAACTATGGCTACACCTTC.

V and J are TRBV7-6 and TRBJ1-5; D is undetermined. CDR1 is SGHVS and CDR2 is FNYEAQ in the germline V gene. The CDR3 runs 15 residues. The ends were cut back, 4 bases at V and 3 bases at J, with 13 bases in the middle. CDR3: CASSSVTGPNQPQHF. CDR3 DNA: TGTGCCAGCAGCTCCGTCACGGGTCCCAATCAGCCCCAGCATTTT.

The chain uses TRBV6-4 and TRBJ2-1; 12 positions match TRBD2. Germline V gives CDR1 MRHNA, CDR2 SNTAGT. The CDR3 runs 15 residues. V shed 2 bases, J shed 8 bases, and the junction held 4 bases outside the gene matches. The CDR3 sequence: CASSDAASGGDEQFF. CDR3 coding DNA: TGTGCCAGCAGTGACGCAGCTAGCGGGGGGGATGAGCAGTTCTTC.